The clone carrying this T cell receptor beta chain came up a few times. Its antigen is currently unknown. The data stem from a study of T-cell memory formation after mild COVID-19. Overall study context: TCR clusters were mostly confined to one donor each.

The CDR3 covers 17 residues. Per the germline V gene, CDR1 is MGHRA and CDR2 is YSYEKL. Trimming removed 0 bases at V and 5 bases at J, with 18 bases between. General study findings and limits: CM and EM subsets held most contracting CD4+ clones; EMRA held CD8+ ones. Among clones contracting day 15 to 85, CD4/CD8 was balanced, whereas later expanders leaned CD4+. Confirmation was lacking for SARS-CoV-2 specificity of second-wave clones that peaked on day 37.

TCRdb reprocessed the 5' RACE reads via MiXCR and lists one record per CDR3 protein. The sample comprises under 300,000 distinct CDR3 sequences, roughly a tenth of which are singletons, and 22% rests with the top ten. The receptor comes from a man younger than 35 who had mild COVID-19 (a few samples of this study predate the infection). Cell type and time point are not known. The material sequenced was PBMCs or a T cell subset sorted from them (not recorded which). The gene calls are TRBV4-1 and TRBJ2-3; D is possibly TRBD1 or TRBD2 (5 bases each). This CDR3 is CASSQERALGAGDTQYF. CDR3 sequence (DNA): TGCGCCAGCAGCCAAGAGAGGGCCCTAGGGGCGGGAGATACGCAGTATTTT.